The entry below describes one T cell receptor (beta chain). Its antigen remains unidentified. The PCR ran on 60 Vbeta and 13 Jbeta primers. Assay: immunoSEQ multiplex PCR; the TCRdb copy retains only in-frame clones and omits some. This sample has about 260,000 clones; around two thirds occur once, and the top ten carry approximately 2.3%. This specimen comes from a study of cytomegalovirus exposure and HLA in healthy donors. Study-wide results and limits: Later analysis suggested links between common viral pathogens and several top significant clusters.

Trimming cost V 2 bases and J 1 base, with 8 bases left between them. The germline gives CDR1 SGHTA, CDR2 FQGNSA. CDR3 length: 14 amino acids. The donors gave bone marrow, and they were healthy. The receptor comes from a female donor in good health and CMV-seronegative. The rearrangement joins TRBV7-2 to TRBJ1-2, with D hard to call. The sample taken for sequencing was PBMCs. CDR3 nucleotide sequence: TGTGCCAGCAGCTTACTGGGAGTTAACTATGGCTACACCTTC. This translates into CASSLLGVNYGYTF.